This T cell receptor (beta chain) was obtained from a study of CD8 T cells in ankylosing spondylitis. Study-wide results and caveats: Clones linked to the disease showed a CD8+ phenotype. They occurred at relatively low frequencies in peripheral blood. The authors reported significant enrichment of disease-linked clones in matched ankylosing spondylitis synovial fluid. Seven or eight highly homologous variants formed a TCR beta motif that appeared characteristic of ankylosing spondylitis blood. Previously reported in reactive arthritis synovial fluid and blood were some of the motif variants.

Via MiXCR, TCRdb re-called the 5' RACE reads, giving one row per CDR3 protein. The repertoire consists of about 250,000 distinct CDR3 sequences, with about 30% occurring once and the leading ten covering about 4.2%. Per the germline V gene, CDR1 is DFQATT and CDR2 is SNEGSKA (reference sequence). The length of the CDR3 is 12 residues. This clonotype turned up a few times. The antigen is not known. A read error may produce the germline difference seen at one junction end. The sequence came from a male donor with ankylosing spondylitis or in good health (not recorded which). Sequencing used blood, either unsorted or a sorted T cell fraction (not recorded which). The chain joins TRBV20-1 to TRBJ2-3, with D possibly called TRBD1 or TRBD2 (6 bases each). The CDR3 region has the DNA TGCAGTGCCTACGGGGGCACTGATACGCAGTATTTT. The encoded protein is CSAYGGTDTQYF.